This T cell receptor (beta chain) is drawn from a study of long-term antiretroviral therapy in people with HIV. Study-level points and caveats: Upon ART, diversity increased but remained lower than transplant donor controls. Every time point showed a repertoire led by clones expanded before ART. CDR3 length ranges were narrower in HIV repertoires than in controls.

Concerning this clone itself: The antigen is not known.

The CDR3 has 14 amino acids. V lost 5 bases to trimming and J lost 7 bases; unmatched junction nucleotides: 11. CDR1 SGHTA and CDR2 FQGTGA come from the germline V gene. The assay used was immunoSEQ (version v3.0), run at survey level. What sequencing targeted per sample was 40,000-50,000 T-cell genomes. Only in-frame clones appear in the TCRdb table, and some are missing; sequencing was by immunoSEQ multiplex PCR. This sample has approximately 10,000 clones, with 76% found just once. The J gene is TRBJ2-7, the V gene TRBV7-3, with 7 positions matching TRBD1. The specimen comprised unsorted PBMCs, sampled at the start of antiretroviral therapy, before treatment. This TCR was sampled from a man aged 25-40 years with HIV. CDR3 protein: CASSPRQGSAEQYF. DNA for the CDR3: TGTGCCAGCAGCCCGCGACAGGGATCGGCAGAGCAGTACTTC.